Listed here is a single T cell receptor beta chain. Its antigen is not identified. This specimen belongs to a study of cytomegalovirus exposure and HLA in healthy donors. PCR amplification relied on 60 Vbeta primers (plus 13 Jbeta primers). Assay used: immunoSEQ multiplex PCR; TCRdb lists only in-frame clones, some missing. The data show 120,000 or so clones, around 78% seen once. Findings of the study overall: Association of approximately 18,000 TCR beta sequences with HLA alleles was found at 0.05 false discovery rate in a later analysis.

This CDR3 has 14 residues. V was pared by 7 bases and J by 5 bases, with 16 bases between. Germline CDR1 SGHVS, CDR2 FQNEAQ. The sequence was collected from a man in his late teens or twenties in good health and CMV-seropositive. Material: PBMCs. The chain employs TRBV7-8 and TRBJ2-3; a possible D gene is TRBD2 (5 bases). The CDR3 is CASTSRPDIDTQYF. The CDR3 DNA sequence: TGTGCCAGCACTAGCCGCCCAGATATAGATACGCAGTATTTT.